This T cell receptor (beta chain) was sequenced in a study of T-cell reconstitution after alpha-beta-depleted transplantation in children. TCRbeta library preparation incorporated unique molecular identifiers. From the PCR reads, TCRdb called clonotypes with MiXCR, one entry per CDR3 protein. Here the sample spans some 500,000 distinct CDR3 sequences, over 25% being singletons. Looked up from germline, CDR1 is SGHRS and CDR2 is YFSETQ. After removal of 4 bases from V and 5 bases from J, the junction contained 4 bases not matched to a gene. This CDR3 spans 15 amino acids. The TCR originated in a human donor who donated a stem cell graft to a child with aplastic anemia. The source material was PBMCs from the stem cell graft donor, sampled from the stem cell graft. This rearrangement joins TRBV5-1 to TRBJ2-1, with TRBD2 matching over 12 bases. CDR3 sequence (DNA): TGCGCCAGCAGCCAACTAGCGGGAGGTCACAATGAGCAGTTCTTC. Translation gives CASSQLAGGHNEQFF.